The present TCR beta chain was sequenced within a study of shared clonotypes between healthy human individuals. Background on the study: Per-donor plates numbered three CD4 naive, three CD4 memory, two CD8 naive and one CD8 memory. Findings and caveats of the study: Researchers sampled only blood; tissue repertoires likely differ. The study found lower generation probabilities in non-shared clonotypes than in those shared by all four donors.

CDR1 ENHRY and CDR2 SYGVKD come from the germline V gene. With 7 bases removed from V and 0 bases from J, the gap between germline ends came to 9 bases. The CDR3 consists of 13 residues. In the CD4+ fraction, cells were divided into CD45RA+ naive and CD45RA-negative memory subsets. As to this clone: No antigen is known for it.

The repertoire was sequenced with immunoSEQ multiplex PCR; TCRdb's copy has only in-frame clones and lacks some. The sample records about 2.4 million clones, roughly 92% being singletons. Material for sequencing was naive CD4+ T cells sorted from blood. Noted subset: CD45RA+ positively selected. This clonotype was sampled from a man aged 18 to 30 in good health. The chain combines TRBV10-3 with TRBJ1-1, with D uncertain. The CDR3 loop reads CAITDGMNTEAFF. The DNA for the CDR3 is TGTGCCATCACGGACGGAATGAACACTGAAGCTTTCTTT.